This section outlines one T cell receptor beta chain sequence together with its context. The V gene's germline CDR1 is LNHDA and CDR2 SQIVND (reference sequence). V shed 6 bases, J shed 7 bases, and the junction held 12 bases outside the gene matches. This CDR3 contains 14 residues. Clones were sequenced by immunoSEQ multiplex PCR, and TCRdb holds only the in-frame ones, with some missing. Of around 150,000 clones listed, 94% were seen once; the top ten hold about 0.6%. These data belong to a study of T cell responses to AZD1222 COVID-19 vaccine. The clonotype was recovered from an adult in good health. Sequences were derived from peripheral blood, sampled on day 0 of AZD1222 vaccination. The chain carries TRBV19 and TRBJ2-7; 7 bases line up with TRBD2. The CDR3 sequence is CASSAGRSLGEQYF. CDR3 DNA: TGTGCCAGTAGCGCCGGGAGGTCCTTGGGTGAGCAGTACTTC.